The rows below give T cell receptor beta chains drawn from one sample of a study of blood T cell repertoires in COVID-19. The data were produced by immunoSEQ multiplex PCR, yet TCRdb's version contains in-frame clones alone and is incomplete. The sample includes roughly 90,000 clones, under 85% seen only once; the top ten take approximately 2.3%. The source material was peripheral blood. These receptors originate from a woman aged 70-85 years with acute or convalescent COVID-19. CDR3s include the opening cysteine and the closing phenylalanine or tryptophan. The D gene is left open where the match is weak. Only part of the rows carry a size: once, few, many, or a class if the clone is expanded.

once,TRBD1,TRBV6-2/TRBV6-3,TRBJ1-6,CASSYSTTGGSYNSPLHF,TGTGCCAGCAGTTACTCCACGACAGGGGGCAGCTATAATTCACCCCTCCACTTT
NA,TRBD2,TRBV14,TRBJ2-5,CASSIFGLAAGETQYF,TGTGCCAGCAGCATCTTCGGACTAGCGGCAGGAGAGACCCAGTACTTC
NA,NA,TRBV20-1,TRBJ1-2,CSASRGSEGYTF,TGCAGTGCAAGTAGGGGTTCGGAAGGCTACACCTTC
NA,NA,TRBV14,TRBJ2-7,CASSQSLSYEQYF,TGTGCCAGCAGCCAATCCCTCTCCTACGAGCAGTACTTC
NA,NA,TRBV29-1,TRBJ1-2,CSVRTPEGSNYGYTF,TGCAGCGTTCGTACCCCGGAGGGGTCTAACTATGGCTACACCTTC
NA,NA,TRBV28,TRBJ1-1,CASPSTSEAFF,TGTGCCAGCCCTTCTACCTCTGAAGCTTTCTTT
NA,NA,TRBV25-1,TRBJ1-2,CASSGITARDSYGYTF,TGTGCCAGCAGTGGCATCACAGCCAGGGATTCCTATGGCTACACCTTC
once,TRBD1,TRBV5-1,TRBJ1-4,CASSKQGATNEKLFF,TGCGCCAGCAGCAAACAGGGGGCAACTAATGAAAAACTGTTTTTT
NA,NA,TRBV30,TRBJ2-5,CAWNQGLKTQYF,TGTGCCTGGAATCAGGGGCTGAAGACCCAGTACTTC
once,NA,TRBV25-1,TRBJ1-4,CASSEFAGEGKLFF,TGTGCCAGCAGTGAATTTGCCGGTGAGGGAAAACTGTTTTTT
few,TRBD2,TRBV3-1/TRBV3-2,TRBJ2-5,CASSQDGRGAARETQYF,TGTGCCAGCAGCCAAGATGGGCGGGGGGCGGCGAGGGAGACCCAGTACTTC
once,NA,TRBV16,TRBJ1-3,CASSQFIPQGSGNTIYF,TGTGCCAGCAGCCAATTCATCCCACAGGGTTCTGGAAACACCATATATTTT
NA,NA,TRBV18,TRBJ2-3,CASSPTGTSTDTQYF,TGTGCCAGCTCACCAACAGGGACGAGCACAGATACGCAGTATTTT
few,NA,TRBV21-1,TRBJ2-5,CASIRREETQYF,TGTGCCAGCATTCGGAGGGAAGAGACCCAGTACTTC
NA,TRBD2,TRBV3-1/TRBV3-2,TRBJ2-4,CASSHGRDIQYF,TGTGCCAGCAGCCACGGGAGGGACATTCAGTACTTC
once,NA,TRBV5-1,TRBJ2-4,CASSLGGGGLAKNIQYF,TGCGCCAGCAGCTTGGGAGGGGGAGGGCTAGCCAAAAACATTCAGTACTTC
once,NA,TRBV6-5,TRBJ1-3,CASSYSQGLSGNTIYF,TGTGCCAGCAGTTACTCCCAGGGCCTCTCTGGAAACACCATATATTTT
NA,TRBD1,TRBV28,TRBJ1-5,CASRWDRVDNQPQHF,TGTGCCAGCAGATGGGACAGGGTTGACAATCAGCCCCAGCATTTT
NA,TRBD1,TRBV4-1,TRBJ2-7,CASSQVSGQGTYEQYF,TGCGCCAGCAGCCAAGTCTCGGGACAGGGAACCTACGAGCAGTACTTC
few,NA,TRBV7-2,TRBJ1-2,CASSPSYSTVRYGYTF,TGTGCCAGCAGCCCCTCATATTCGACAGTACGCTATGGCTACACCTTC
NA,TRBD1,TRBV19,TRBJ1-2,CASSISRGQFYGYTF,TGTGCCAGTAGTATTTCTAGGGGACAGTTCTATGGCTACACCTTC
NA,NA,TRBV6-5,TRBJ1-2,CASSLQGFWSGYTF,TGTGCCAGCAGTCTACAGGGCTTCTGGTCTGGCTACACCTTC
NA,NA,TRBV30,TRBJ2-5,CAWSVDTRPRGTQYF,TGTGCCTGGAGTGTTGACACACGACCGCGGGGGACCCAGTACTTC
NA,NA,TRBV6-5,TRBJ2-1,CASSRDSYNEQFF,TGTGCCAGCAGCCGGGATTCCTACAATGAGCAGTTCTTC
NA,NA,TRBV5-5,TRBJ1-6,CASSLYYGNSPLHF,TGTGCCAGCAGCTTGTATTATGGCAATTCACCCCTCCACTTT
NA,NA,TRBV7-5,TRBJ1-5,CVRSRRDRGCNQPQHF,TGTGTCAGAAGCAGGCGGGACAGGGGGTGCAATCAGCCCCAGCATTTT
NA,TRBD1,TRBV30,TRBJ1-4,CAWSVGQGDEKLFF,TGTGCCTGGAGTGTAGGGCAGGGGGATGAAAAACTGTTTTTT
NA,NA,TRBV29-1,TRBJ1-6,CSVDRGDSPLHF,TGCAGCGTTGACAGGGGTGATTCACCCCTCCACTTT
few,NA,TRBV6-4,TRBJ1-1,CASSADRMNTEAFF,TGTGCCAGCAGTGCTGACAGAATGAACACTGAAGCTTTCTTT
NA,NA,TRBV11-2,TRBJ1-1,CASSHGGTEAFF,TGTGCCAGCAGTCATGGGGGGACTGAAGCTTTCTTT
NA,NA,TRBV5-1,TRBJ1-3,CASSNPFDLGENTIYF,TGCGCCAGCAGCAACCCCTTCGACCTAGGTGAAAACACCATATATTTT
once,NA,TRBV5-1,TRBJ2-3,CASREADNTDTQYF,TGCGCCAGCAGGGAGGCCGACAACACAGATACGCAGTATTTT
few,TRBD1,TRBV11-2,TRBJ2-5,CASSRQGASLAQYF,TGTGCCAGCAGCAGACAGGGGGCATCTCTGGCCCAGTACTTC
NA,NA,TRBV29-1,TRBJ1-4,CSVVRGEKLFF,TGCAGCGTTGTCCGGGGTGAAAAACTGTTTTTT
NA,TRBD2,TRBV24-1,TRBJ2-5,CATSDQGLQETQYF,TGTGCCACCAGTGACCAGGGACTACAAGAGACCCAGTACTTC
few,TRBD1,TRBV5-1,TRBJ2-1,CASSLEPSGQGANEQFF,TGCGCCAGCAGCTTGGAACCGTCGGGACAGGGGGCCAATGAGCAGTTCTTC
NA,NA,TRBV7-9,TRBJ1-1,CASTVVSNTEAFF,TGTGCCAGCACCGTTGTCTCGAACACTGAAGCTTTCTTT
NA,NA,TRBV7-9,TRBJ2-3,CASSLGDRDFDTQYF,TGTGCCAGCAGCTTAGGAGACAGGGACTTCGATACGCAGTATTTT
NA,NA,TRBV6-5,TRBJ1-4,CASRGGREKLFF,TGTGCCAGCAGAGGGGGTCGGGAAAAACTGTTTTTT
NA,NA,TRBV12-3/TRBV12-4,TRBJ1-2,CASSLRGVDGYTF,TGTGCCAGCAGCCTTCGGGGGGTTGATGGCTACACCTTC
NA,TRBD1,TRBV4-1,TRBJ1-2,CASSPGQGPNYGYTF,TGCGCCAGCAGTCCAGGACAGGGCCCTAACTATGGCTACACCTTC
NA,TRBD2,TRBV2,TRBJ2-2,CASSEMLAGEAGELFF,TGTGCCAGCAGTGAGATGCTAGCGGGGGAGGCCGGGGAGCTGTTTTTT
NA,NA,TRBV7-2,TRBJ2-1,CASSLVGDTGYNEQFF,TGTGCCAGCAGCTTAGTGGGGGACACGGGCTACAATGAGCAGTTCTTC
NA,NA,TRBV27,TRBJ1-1,CASSSPLVSEAFF,TGTGCCAGCAGTTCCCCCCTTGTCAGTGAAGCTTTCTTT
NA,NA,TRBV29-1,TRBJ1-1,CSVDRDNLGEAFF,TGCAGCGTTGACAGGGACAATTTAGGTGAAGCTTTCTTT
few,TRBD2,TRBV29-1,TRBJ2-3,CSVTSGGTLTDTQYF,TGCAGCGTAACTAGCGGGGGGACCCTCACAGATACGCAGTATTTT
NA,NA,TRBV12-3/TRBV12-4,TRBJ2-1,CASSPDNEQFF,TGTGCCAGCTCCCCTGACAATGAGCAGTTCTTC
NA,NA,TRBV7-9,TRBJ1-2,CASSLALGPYGYTF,TGTGCCAGCAGCTTAGCGCTGGGCCCCTATGGCTACACCTTC
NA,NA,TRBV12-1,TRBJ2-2,CASSGLAGANTGELFF,TGTGCCAGCAGCGGACTAGCGGGGGCGAACACCGGGGAGCTGTTTTTT
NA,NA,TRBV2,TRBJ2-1,CASSVLGDGEQFF,TGTGCCAGCAGTGTCCTCGGGGATGGGGAGCAGTTCTTC
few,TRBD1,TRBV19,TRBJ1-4,CASQRTGAEKLFF,TGTGCCAGCCAACGGACAGGGGCTGAAAAACTGTTTTTT
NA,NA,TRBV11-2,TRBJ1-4,CASSLGVTELFF,TGTGCCAGCAGCTTAGGCGTAACAGAACTGTTTTTT
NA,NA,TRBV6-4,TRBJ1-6,CASSDLPGDSPLHF,TGTGCCAGCAGTGATTTGCCCGGGGATTCACCCCTCCACTTT
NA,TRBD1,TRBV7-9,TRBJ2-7,CASSPTGVEQYF,TGTGCCAGCAGCCCGACAGGGGTCGAGCAGTACTTC
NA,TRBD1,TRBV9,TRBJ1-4,CASSRQGAANEKLFF,TGTGCCAGCAGCCGACAGGGGGCAGCTAATGAAAAACTGTTTTTT
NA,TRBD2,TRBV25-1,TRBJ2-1,CASSEGGSGGLNEQFF,TGTGCCAGCAGTGAAGGGGGTAGCGGGGGGCTCAATGAGCAGTTCTTC